This TCR beta chain is from a study of blood T cell repertoires in COVID-19. The CDR3 has 13 residues. Germline values: CDR1 SNHLY, CDR2 FYNNEI. V lost 8 bases and J lost 7; bases outside the gene matches: 5. Using immunoSEQ multiplex PCR, the repertoire was profiled, and TCRdb retains in-frame clones only, with some absent. Of roughly 350,000 clones listed, about 89% are singletons. The chain uses TRBV2 and TRBJ1-5; 10 nucleotides line up with TRBD1. Source material: peripheral blood. This receptor was identified in a woman aged 30 to 39 with COVID-19, enrolled during active disease. The CDR3 DNA is TGTGCCAGCGGTGGGACAGGGGAACAGCCCCAGCATTTT. Its protein product is CASGGTGEQPQHF.